The 13 T cell receptor beta chains below were found in one sample sequenced in a study of CD8 T cells in Susac syndrome. With random hexamers, reverse transcription was performed on roughly 0.5 to 1 ug of RNA. TCRdb reprocessed the immunoSEQ multiplex PCR reads via MiXCR and lists one record per CDR3 protein. The sample records some 190,000 distinct CDR3 sequences, nearly 97% being singletons. Source material: CD4+ T cells from PBMCs. These receptors originate from a human donor with multiple sclerosis.

This clonotype was picked up a small number of times. The chain is built from TRBV29-1 and TRBJ1-1; D is ambiguous. The CDR3 runs 12 residues. The germline V gene encodes CDR1 SQVTM and CDR2 ANQGSEA. V was pared by 5 bases and J by 2 bases, with 9 bases between. The CDR3 spells CSVQRSNTEAFF. The CDR3, as DNA: TGCAGCGTTCAGCGTTCCAACACTGAAGCTTTCTTT.

The rearrangement uses TRBV25-1 and TRBJ2-2; unclear D gene. Germline assignment: CDR1 MGHDK and CDR2 SYGVNS. The V end lost 5 bases, the J end lost 4 bases, and 5 bases lay between the germline ends. CDR3 length: 12 amino acids. CDR3 protein: CASSSITGELFF. CDR3 nucleotides: TGTGCCAGCAGTAGCATCACCGGGGAGCTGTTTTTT. The complete variable domain, with remaining parts taken from reference TRBV25-1 and TRBJ2-2, reads EADIYQTPRYLVIGTGKKITLECSQTMGHDKMYWYQQDPGMELHLIHYSYGVNSTEKGDLSSESTVSRIRTEHFPLTLESARPSHTSQYLCASSSITGELFFGEGSRLTVL.

This chain links TRBV29-1 with TRBJ2-4, with D possibly matching TRBD2 (6 bases). Germline V gene data show CDR1 as SQVTM and CDR2 as ANQGSEA. The CDR3 extends over 16 amino acids. Trimming took off 4 bases at V and 3 bases at J, with 19 bases between the two ends. The CDR3 reads CSVAPRGRGSKNIQYF. CDR3 sequence (DNA): TGCAGCGTTGCCCCTCGGGGGAGAGGTAGCAAAAACATTCAGTACTTC.

This chain links TRBV2 with TRBJ2-7, with D tentatively TRBD1 (6 bases). Germline assignment: CDR1 SNHLY and CDR2 FYNNEI. This CDR3 is built from 15 residues. V was pared by 7 bases and J by 3 bases, with 19 bases between. For the CDR3, the DNA is TGTGCCAGCATTTCCAGAGGACAAGGGGGCTACGAGCAGTACTTC. Encoded protein: CASISRGQGGYEQYF.

This chain's CDR3 is CASSKGPPSYTF. CDR3 coding DNA: TGTGCCAGCAGTAAAGGTCCACCGAGCTACACCTTC. The chain employs TRBV12-3 or TRBV12-4 and TRBJ1-2; no firm D call. V lost 5 bases to trimming and J lost 9 bases, with 13 bases between them. The CDR3 has 12 amino acids.

This clonotype was seen a few times. The chain carries TRBV2 and TRBJ2-5; D is unresolved. Germline CDR1 reads SNHLY; CDR2 reads FYNNEI. The CDR3 is made up of 11 amino acids. The DNA of the CDR3 is TGTGCTTCGGTGTACCAAGAGACCCAGTACTTC. This sequence encodes CASVYQETQYF.

CDR3 residues: CSARRVSNQPQHF. Written as DNA, the CDR3 is TGCAGTGCTAGAAGAGTTAGCAATCAGCCCCAGCATTTT. V is TRBV20-1 and J is TRBJ1-5; D is unresolved. V was shortened by 2 bases and J by 0 bases, with 5 bases between the two germline ends. Germline lookup yields CDR1 DFQATT and CDR2 SNEGSKA (reference sequence). This CDR3 is built from 13 residues.

This CDR3 is CSAAKTGPPYEQYF. The CDR3 DNA reads as TGCAGTGCTGCAAAGACAGGGCCGCCCTACGAGCAGTACTTC. The chain uses TRBV20-1 and TRBJ2-7; 7 positions agree with TRBD1. This CDR3 has 14 residues. The germline V gene encodes CDR1 DFQATT and CDR2 SNEGSKA (reference sequence). V gave up 5 bases and J gave up 2 bases; unmatched junction bases: 9.

This clonotype was counted a single time. The junction differs from germline at one of its ends, possibly a read error. V is TRBV3-1 and J is TRBJ2-2, with a tentative D call TRBD1 (5 bases). The CDR3 totals 14 residues. From germline, CDR1 is LGHDT and CDR2 YNNKEL (reference sequence). The CDR3 DNA reads as TGTGCCAGCAGCCAAGCCCAGGGCGCCGGCGAGCTGTTTTTT. This translates into CASSQAQGAGELFF. Full variable domain (missing parts from reference TRBV3-1 and TRBJ2-2): DTAVSQTPKYLVTQMGNDKSIKCEQNLGHDTMYWYKQDSKKFLKIMFSYNNKELIINETVPNRFSPKSPDKAHLNLHINSLELGDSAVYFCASSQAQGAGELFFGEGSRLTVL.

The J gene is TRBJ2-7, the V gene TRBV11-1; D could derive from TRBD1 or TRBD2 (5 bases each). The V and J ends lost 1 base and 7 bases respectively, with 14 bases between them. The germline V gene encodes CDR1 SGHAT and CDR2 FQDESV (reference sequence). This CDR3 comprises 14 residues. The CDR3 sequence: CASSLEDIPGEQYF. CDR3 in DNA: TGTGCCAGCAGCTTAGAGGACATTCCGGGGGAGCAGTACTTC.

The chain employs TRBV24-1 and TRBJ2-4, with 7 bases that match TRBD1. Germline values: CDR1 KGHDR, CDR2 SFDVKD. The CDR3 has 14 residues. The V gene end was trimmed by 3 bases and the J gene end by 7 bases; junction bases not matched to a gene: 5. In DNA, the CDR3 is TGTGCCACCAGTGATACAGGGGATAGGAACATTCAGTACTTC. This translates into CATSDTGDRNIQYF.

The chain carries TRBV5-1 and TRBJ1-2; D unclear. Trimming took off 6 bases at V and 4 bases at J, with 13 bases between the two ends. Germline-derived CDR1 and CDR2 are SGHRS and YFSETQ. This CDR3 comprises 13 residues. CDR3 protein: CASTRGQSYGYTF. The CDR3 DNA reads as TGCGCCAGCACTCGAGGGCAGAGCTATGGCTACACCTTC.

This sequence joins TRBV29-1 and TRBJ1-2; D unresolved. Trimming took 3 bases from V and 8 from J, leaving 19 bases between them. The germline V gene encodes CDR1 SQVTM and CDR2 ANQGSEA. The CDR3 is 14 residues long. This CDR3 is CSVDVDGPRQGYTF. CDR3 in DNA: TGCAGCGTTGATGTAGACGGTCCCCGGCAAGGCTACACCTTC.